These T cell receptor beta chains were read from a single sample in a study of OX40 agonist ivuxolimab in advanced cancers. Clones were sequenced by immunoSEQ multiplex PCR, and TCRdb holds only the in-frame ones, with some missing. This sample has approximately 77,000 clones, with under 90% found just once. The source was CD4+ or CD8+ T cells sorted from blood, collected in a trial of the OX40 agonist ivuxolimab. Source of these receptors: an adult with an advanced solid tumor such as melanoma, head and neck, liver or kidney cancer. CDR3s include the opening cysteine and the closing phenylalanine or tryptophan. Fields, in order: D gene, J gene, V gene, CDR3 length, clone size, CDR3 DNA, CDR3 protein. D genes are given only for firm matches. Clone sizes are given selectively: once, few, many, or a class where the clone is expanded.

>NA|TRBJ2-3|TRBV6-5|15|NA
TGTGCCAGCAGTTACTCCTCGGGACGGGAAGATACGCAGTATTTT
CASSYSSGREDTQYF
>TRBD1|TRBJ1-4|TRBV5-1|16|once
TGCGCCAGCAGCTTGGTGGGGACAGGTGATAATGAAAAACTGTTTTTT
CASSLVGTGDNEKLFF
>NA|TRBJ2-7|TRBV28|15|NA
TGTGCCAGCAGGCGGGTGGGCAGAGACTCCTACGAGCAGTACTTC
CASRRVGRDSYEQYF
>NA|TRBJ2-1|TRBV12-5|18|once
TGTGCTAGTGGTTCCTTATCCGGGAGCCCCAGACACTACAATGAGCAGTTCTTC
CASGSLSGSPRHYNEQFF
>NA|TRBJ2-5|TRBV6-5|12|once
TGTGCCAGCAGTTACTCGGGGGAGACCCAGTACTTC
CASSYSGETQYF
>NA|TRBJ2-3|TRBV4-2|17|NA
TGTGCCAGCAGCCAAGGTTTATACCGGGACAGCGGGGATACGCAGTATTTT
CASSQGLYRDSGDTQYF
>TRBD1|TRBJ1-6|TRBV9|15|NA
TGTGCCAGCAGCGTAGGGGACAGTAGAAATTCACCCCTCCACTTT
CASSVGDSRNSPLHF
>TRBD1|TRBJ2-7|TRBV7-7|14|NA
TGTGCTAGCAGCACCGGGACAGGAGGATACGAGCAGTACTTC
CASSTGTGGYEQYF
>NA|TRBJ1-1|TRBV25-1|14|NA
TGTGCCAGCAGTGACTGGGGTATGAACACTGAAGCTTTCTTT
CASSDWGMNTEAFF
>NA|TRBJ2-2|TRBV7-9|15|once
TGTGCCAGCAGCCCCCACTGGACGAACACCGGGGAGCTGTTTTTT
CASSPHWTNTGELFF
>NA|TRBJ2-5|TRBV5-1|14|NA
TGCGCCAGCAGCTTGCAGGGGGGTCAAGAGACCCAGTACTTC
CASSLQGGQETQYF
>NA|TRBJ2-3|TRBV19|16|NA
TGTGCCAGTAGTATCGGGGCTATCGCTCGCACAGATACGCAGTATTTT
CASSIGAIARTDTQYF
>NA|TRBJ1-1|TRBV6-5|13|NA
TGTGCCAGCAGTTTCACACCGAACACTGAAGCTTTCTTT
CASSFTPNTEAFF
>TRBD1|TRBJ2-2|TRBV9|18|NA
TGTGCCAGCAGCGCAAGAGGGGGCGACGGCTCGAACACCGGGGAGCTGTTTTTT
CASSARGGDGSNTGELFF
>NA|TRBJ2-7|TRBV5-1|14|few
TGCGCCAGCAGCGTAGGGGATGACTCCTACGAGCAGTACTTC
CASSVGDDSYEQYF
>NA|TRBJ1-4|TRBV10-3|15|NA
TGTGCCATCAGTCTGACAGGTGCAACTAATGAAAAACTGTTTTTT
CAISLTGATNEKLFF
>TRBD2|TRBJ2-5|TRBV9|15|NA
TGTGCCAGCAGCGCAGGGACTAGCGGGGTGGAGACCCAGTACTTC
CASSAGTSGVETQYF
>NA|TRBJ2-7|TRBV7-3|14|NA
TGTGCCAGCAGCTTGGGACGAGGGCAGGCCGAGCAGTACTTC
CASSLGRGQAEQYF
>NA|TRBJ2-2|TRBV4-2|15|once
TGTGCCAGCAGCCGCTCTCACGCGAACACCGGGGAGCTGTTTTTT
CASSRSHANTGELFF
>NA|TRBJ1-2|TRBV5-4|16|NA
TGTGCCAGCAGCTTGCGGGGGGCCCGACTTAACTATGGCTACACCTTC
CASSLRGARLNYGYTF
>NA|TRBJ1-2|TRBV6-5|14|NA
TGTGCCAGCAGGCCGGCGGGCAGTAACTATGGCTACACCTTC
CASRPAGSNYGYTF
>NA|TRBJ1-1|TRBV6-6|14|NA
TGTGCCAGCAGTTACAGGGCAGGCGGCACTGAAGCTTTCTTT
CASSYRAGGTEAFF
>NA|TRBJ1-5|TRBV7-2|15|NA
TGTGCCAGCAGCCTAGCGGGGCGAGTGGGTCAGCCCCAGCATTTT
CASSLAGRVGQPQHF
>NA|TRBJ1-1|TRBV28|13|once
TGTGCCAGTTTAAGGTACAGGGCCGGTGAAGCTTTCTTT
CASLRYRAGEAFF
>NA|TRBJ1-1|TRBV2|15|NA
TGTGCCAGCAGTGATCCGGGACATACAATTCCTGAAGCTTTCTTT
CASSDPGHTIPEAFF
>NA|TRBJ2-7|TRBV5-6|14|NA
TGTGCCAGCAGCTTGGGGGGGGACTCCTACGAGCAGTACTTC
CASSLGGDSYEQYF
>NA|TRBJ1-1|TRBV7-2|15|NA
TGTGCCAGCAGCTGGACTGGAAACCGGGAGACTGAAGCTTTCTTT
CASSWTGNRETEAFF
>TRBD1|TRBJ2-3|TRBV4-3|16|once
TGCGCCAGCAGCCCCCGGACAGGGGGGAGCACAGATACGCAGTATTTT
CASSPRTGGSTDTQYF
>TRBD1|TRBJ2-5|TRBV10-2|12|NA
TGCGCCAGCCTGGGACAGCAAGAGACCCAGTACTTC
CASLGQQETQYF
>NA|TRBJ2-1|TRBV12-5|14|NA
TGTGCTAGTGGTTTCGCCGGGAGATACAATGAGCAGTTCTTC
CASGFAGRYNEQFF
>NA|TRBJ2-7|TRBV7-8|14|NA
TGTGCCAGCAGCCCAGGCCCGGGCCCTAACGAGCAGTACTTC
CASSPGPGPNEQYF
>NA|TRBJ1-5|TRBV18|15|NA
TGTGCCAGCTCACCCAGGGTTGTTGACAATCAGCCCCAGCATTTT
CASSPRVVDNQPQHF
>TRBD1|TRBJ2-3|TRBV7-8|16|NA
TGTGCCAGCAGCTTATTAGTAGGACAGGGGTCAGATACGCAGTATTTT
CASSLLVGQGSDTQYF
>TRBD1|TRBJ1-2|TRBV14|15|NA
TGTGCCAGCAGCCAAGTTCCGGGACAGGGCTATGGCTACACCTTC
CASSQVPGQGYGYTF
>NA|TRBJ2-2|TRBV18|15|NA
TGTGCCAGCTCAGTTGACAGACAGAACACCGGGGAGCTGTTTTTT
CASSVDRQNTGELFF
>NA|TRBJ2-2|TRBV6-6|15|NA
TGTGCCAGCAGGCGGGGACGGGTGAACACCGGGGAGCTGTTTTTT
CASRRGRVNTGELFF
>NA|TRBJ1-2|TRBV11-3|14|NA
TGTGCCAGCAGCTCCCGACTGAGGCCCGATGGCTACACCTTC
CASSSRLRPDGYTF
>NA|TRBJ2-7|TRBV7-9|15|NA
TGTGCCAGCAGCTTAGGGGAATTAGGAGGTAACGAGCAGTACTTC
CASSLGELGGNEQYF
>NA|TRBJ1-6|TRBV21-1|16|few
TGTGCCAGCACTGAGGGGATGAGCTCCTATAATTCACCCCTCCACTTT
CASTEGMSSYNSPLHF
>TRBD1|TRBJ1-2|TRBV5-1|16|NA
TGCGCCAGCAGCTTGGCCTTAATCGGGACAGGGGATGGCTACACCTTC
CASSLALIGTGDGYTF
>NA|TRBJ2-7|TRBV7-2|13|NA
TGTGCCAGCAGCTTTCGGTTAACGGGAGAGCAGTACTTC
CASSFRLTGEQYF
>TRBD2|TRBJ2-7|TRBV13|16|NA
TGTGCCAGCAGCTTAAAGGGACTAGCGGGACCCTACGAGCAGTACTTC
CASSLKGLAGPYEQYF
>NA|TRBJ2-3|TRBV19|14|NA
TGTGCCACCCAGTCGGGAAAAGGCACAGATACGCAGTATTTT
CATQSGKGTDTQYF
>TRBD2|TRBJ2-3|TRBV7-9|15|NA
TGTGCCAGCAGCTTAGGGGAGGGATTCACAGATACGCAGTATTTT
CASSLGEGFTDTQYF
>NA|TRBJ1-2|TRBV20-1|11|NA
TGCAGTGCCATGAAGGATTATGGCTACACCTTC
CSAMKDYGYTF
>TRBD1|TRBJ2-7|TRBV14|15|NA
TGTGCCAGCAGCCAATCGGGGACAGGATCCTACGAGCAGTACTTC
CASSQSGTGSYEQYF
>NA|TRBJ2-7|TRBV11-3|13|once
TGTGCCAGCAGCCCATCCGACCGCCCCCAGCAGTACTTC
CASSPSDRPQQYF
>TRBD1|TRBJ2-5|TRBV15|16|NA
TGTGCCACCAGCCCCAACGACAGGGGCCGGGGGGAGACCCAGTACTTC
CATSPNDRGRGETQYF
>TRBD2|TRBJ2-1|TRBV10-3|16|NA
TGTGCCATCAGTGACGGGCGGGGGAGCTCCTACAATGAGCAGTTCTTC
CAISDGRGSSYNEQFF
>TRBD1|TRBJ1-5|TRBV2|15|NA
TGTGCCAGCAGAAAAGACAGGGCTGAAACTCAGCCCCAGCATTTT
CASRKDRAETQPQHF
>TRBD1|TRBJ1-1|TRBV6-5|13|NA
TGTGCCAGCAGGGGACAGCTAAACACTGAAGCTTTCTTT
CASRGQLNTEAFF
>NA|TRBJ2-2|TRBV18|15|NA
TGTGCCAGCTCACCGCAGACACTGAACACCGGGGAGCTGTTTTTT
CASSPQTLNTGELFF
>NA|TRBJ1-1|TRBV11-2|14|NA
TGTGCCAGCAGCTTGAACCAGGGCTACACTGAAGCTTTCTTT
CASSLNQGYTEAFF
>TRBD1|TRBJ1-5|TRBV7-2|14|NA
TGTGCCAGCAGTCGGGACAGGAGCAATCAGCCCCAGCATTTT
CASSRDRSNQPQHF
>NA|TRBJ1-4|TRBV29-1|12|NA
TGCAGCGTTCTTGGCCATGATGAAAAACTGTTTTTT
CSVLGHDEKLFF
>NA|TRBJ1-6|TRBV5-5|17|NA
TGTGCCAGCAGCTTCAAGGACGGGAGCTCCTATAATTCACCCCTCCACTTT
CASSFKDGSSYNSPLHF
>NA|TRBJ1-2|TRBV6-5|14|NA
TGTGCCAGCAGTTACTCGTTCCAGGGGTATGGCTACACCTTC
CASSYSFQGYGYTF
>TRBD2|TRBJ2-7|TRBV27|16|NA
TGTGCCAGCAGTCCCCTCGGGACTAGCGGAGCCTACGAGCAGTACTTC
CASSPLGTSGAYEQYF
>NA|TRBJ1-1|TRBV7-2|13|once
TGTGCCAGCAGCCCTGGTAGTCCCGGTCCGGCTTTCTTT
CASSPGSPGPAFF